The rows below give T cell receptor beta chains drawn from one sample of a study of T cell responses to AZD1222 COVID-19 vaccine. Clones were read by immunoSEQ multiplex PCR, and TCRdb kept only the in-frame ones, dropping some. This sample has 150,000 to 200,000 clones, with 85% to 95% found just once. The input for sequencing was peripheral blood, taken on day 0 of AZD1222 vaccination. These TCRs come from an adult in good health. Each CDR3 is given with its conserved first and last residue. Fields, in order: V gene, J gene, clone size, D gene, CDR3 protein, CDR3 DNA. D genes are given only for firm matches. Expanded clones are given a class, and other clones once, few, many or no size at all.

>TRBV30|TRBJ1-1|NA|NA
CAFEGGIKSTEAFF
TGTGCCTTTGAGGGGGGAATTAAGTCCACTGAAGCTTTCTTT
>TRBV7-3|TRBJ2-1|NA|TRBD2
CASSLGLAGRNEQFF
TGTGCCAGCAGCTTGGGACTAGCGGGACGCAATGAGCAGTTCTTC
>TRBV5-1|TRBJ2-1|NA|NA
CASSLASEGEQFF
TGCGCCAGCAGCTTGGCCTCGGAGGGTGAGCAGTTCTTC
>TRBV29-1|TRBJ2-1|few|NA
CSVEGSSYNEQFF
TGCAGCGTTGAGGGTAGCTCCTACAATGAGCAGTTCTTC
>TRBV27|TRBJ1-2|NA|TRBD1
CASGRDREGYGYTF
TGTGCCAGCGGACGGGACAGGGAGGGCTATGGCTACACCTTC
>TRBV30|TRBJ1-1|NA|NA
CAWMRSVNTEAFF
TGTGCCTGGATGAGGTCCGTGAACACTGAAGCTTTCTTT
>TRBV9|TRBJ2-4|NA|NA
CASSVVAGSGGIQYF
TGTGCCAGCAGCGTAGTTGCCGGGAGCGGCGGCATTCAGTACTTC
>TRBV28|TRBJ1-6|once|NA
CASTPYRSRSPLHF
TGTGCCAGCACTCCCTATAGGTCGAGATCACCCCTCCACTTT
>TRBV5-1|TRBJ2-7|NA|NA
CASSLKRASKNEQYF
TGCGCCAGCAGCTTGAAGAGAGCGTCCAAGAACGAGCAGTACTTC
>TRBV6-2/TRBV6-3|TRBJ1-2|NA|TRBD1
CASSYPSGQTRVGYTF
TGTGCCAGCAGTTACCCCTCGGGACAGACGAGAGTTGGCTACACCTTC
>TRBV9|TRBJ2-1|NA|NA
CASSPNGGGEQFF
TGTGCCAGCAGCCCAAACGGTGGGGGAGAGCAGTTCTTC
>TRBV2|TRBJ1-5|NA|NA
CASRGGGPQHF
TGTGCCAGCAGGGGTGGGGGGCCCCAGCATTTT
>TRBV5-5|TRBJ1-6|once|NA
CASSLGPKLYNSPLHF
TGTGCCAGCAGCCTCGGGCCGAAACTCTATAATTCACCCCTCCACTTT
>TRBV6-5|TRBJ2-7|NA|TRBD1
CASTLQGAYEQYF
TGTGCCAGCACCTTACAGGGGGCCTACGAGCAGTACTTC
>TRBV7-3|TRBJ2-3|NA|TRBD2
CASSHRGGSLTDTQYF
TGTGCCAGCAGCCACCGGGGCGGGAGTTTGACAGATACGCAGTATTTT
>TRBV11-2|TRBJ2-2|once|NA
CASSPDSNTGELFF
TGTGCCAGCAGCCCGGATTCGAACACCGGGGAGCTGTTTTTT
>TRBV10-2|TRBJ1-2|NA|NA
CASREGGPHDGYTF
TGCGCCAGCAGGGAGGGGGGTCCGCACGATGGCTACACCTTC
>TRBV2|TRBJ2-7|NA|TRBD1
CASSEEVTGGDEQYF
TGTGCCAGCAGTGAAGAGGTGACAGGGGGCGACGAGCAGTACTTC
>TRBV5-1|TRBJ1-1|NA|NA
CASSPPGGHEAFF
TGCGCCAGCAGCCCCCCGGGGGGGCATGAAGCTTTCTTT
>TRBV6-5|TRBJ1-1|NA|NA
CASSPHSGGGAEAFF
TGTGCCAGCAGTCCACACTCGGGGGGTGGGGCTGAAGCTTTCTTT
>TRBV28|TRBJ1-5|NA|TRBD1
CASSPRQGAGGQPQHF
TGTGCCAGCAGTCCTCGACAGGGGGCGGGGGGTCAGCCCCAGCATTTT
>TRBV19|TRBJ2-1|NA|TRBD2
CASSRDTLAGVSANEQFF
TGTGCCAGTAGTAGAGATACCCTAGCGGGAGTTAGCGCCAATGAGCAGTTCTTC
>TRBV7-6|TRBJ2-2|once|NA
CASSLSFTGTGELFF
TGTGCCAGCAGCTTAAGCTTTACAGGCACCGGGGAGCTGTTTTTT
>TRBV6-1|TRBJ1-6|NA|NA
CASSDSGNNSPLHF
TGTGCCAGCAGTGATTCCGGTAATAATTCACCCCTCCACTTT
>TRBV29-1|TRBJ1-2|NA|TRBD1
CSVKQGANGYTF
TGCAGCGTCAAACAGGGGGCGAACGGCTACACCTTC
>TRBV7-7|TRBJ1-1|NA|NA
CASSLGENTEAFF
TGTGCTAGCAGTCTGGGGGAGAACACTGAAGCTTTCTTT
>TRBV28|TRBJ1-6|NA|TRBD1
CASSPGTGGVYNSPLHF
TGTGCCAGCAGTCCCGGGACAGGGGGCGTTTATAATTCACCCCTCCACTTT
>TRBV6-5|TRBJ2-5|NA|NA
CASSPRTRPETQYF
TGTGCCAGCAGTCCTCGGACCCGACCGGAGACCCAGTACTTC
>TRBV15|TRBJ2-7|NA|TRBD1
CATSRETGGSYEQYF
TGTGCCACCAGCAGAGAGACAGGGGGTTCCTACGAGCAGTACTTC
>TRBV4-2|TRBJ1-4|NA|NA
CASSQDPWTENEKLFF
TGTGCCAGCAGCCAAGACCCTTGGACAGAGAATGAAAAACTGTTTTTT
>TRBV10-1|TRBJ2-3|NA|NA
CASSEGVGLPRHF
TGCGCCAGCAGTGAAGGTGTTGGGCTCCCAAGGCATTTT
>TRBV4-2|TRBJ2-1|NA|TRBD2
CASSQVRTSGRSSYNEQFF
TGTGCCAGCAGCCAAGTCCGGACTAGCGGGAGAAGCTCCTACAATGAGCAGTTCTTC
>TRBV7-3|TRBJ1-1|NA|TRBD1
CASSLDRGTEAFF
TGTGCCAGCAGCTTAGACAGGGGCACTGAAGCTTTCTTT
>TRBV6-2/TRBV6-3|TRBJ1-2|NA|NA
CASSYTDILYF
TGTGCCAGCAGTTACACAGACATATTATACTTC
>TRBV30|TRBJ1-2|NA|NA
CAWSISNYGYTF
TGTGCCTGGAGTATTTCTAACTATGGCTACACCTTC
>TRBV4-1|TRBJ1-2|NA|NA
CASSQVLTIYGYTF
TGCGCCAGCAGCCAAGTCTTGACTATCTATGGCTACACCTTC
>TRBV4-1|TRBJ1-2|NA|NA
CASSQEPQGMAYGYTF
TGCGCCAGCAGCCAAGAACCCCAGGGGATGGCCTATGGCTACACCTTC
>TRBV11-2|TRBJ2-3|NA|NA
CASSARDTQYF
TGTGCCAGCAGCGCCAGAGATACGCAGTATTTT
>TRBV7-2|TRBJ2-7|NA|NA
CASSLGGGTYEQYF
TGTGCCAGCAGCTTAGGAGGGGGGACATACGAGCAGTACTTC
>TRBV6-5|TRBJ2-7|NA|NA
CASRGGYPYEQYF
TGTGCCAGCAGAGGAGGGTATCCCTACGAGCAGTACTTC
>TRBV19|TRBJ1-2|NA|TRBD1
CASSPRQGDGYTF
TGTGCCAGTAGTCCCCGACAGGGTGATGGCTACACCTTC
>TRBV6-5|TRBJ1-2|NA|NA
CASSSHRLYGYTF
TGTGCCAGCAGTTCACACCGTCTGTATGGCTACACCTTC
>TRBV5-4|TRBJ2-7|NA|TRBD2
CATRSDLAGAHEQYF
TGTGCCACTAGGTCGGATCTAGCGGGAGCCCACGAGCAGTACTTC
>TRBV21-1|TRBJ1-5|NA|NA
CASSGQGAHNCIGQPQHF
TGTGCCAGCAGCGGACAGGGGGCGCATAACTGTATCGGTCAGCCCCAGCATTTT
>TRBV27|TRBJ1-6|NA|NA
CASSFSSYNSPLHF
TGTGCCAGCAGTTTTAGCTCCTATAATTCACCCCTCCACTTT
>TRBV30|TRBJ1-1|NA|NA
CAWSDRVRAFF
TGTGCCTGGAGTGACAGGGTTCGAGCTTTCTTT
>TRBV18|TRBJ1-5|NA|NA
CASSPGGGSNQPQHF
TGTGCCAGCTCCCCCGGAGGCGGGAGCAATCAGCCCCAGCATTTT
>TRBV6-1|TRBJ1-1|NA|NA
CASSDPFGEAFF
TGTGCCAGCAGTGACCCCTTCGGTGAAGCTTTCTTT
>TRBV6-2/TRBV6-3|TRBJ2-1|few|NA
CASIPTTLNEQFF
TGTGCCAGCATCCCGACTACCCTTAATGAGCAGTTCTTC
>TRBV19|TRBJ1-2|NA|TRBD1
CASSIPGTGDYGYTF
TGTGCCAGTAGTATACCCGGGACAGGGGACTATGGCTACACCTTC
>TRBV2|TRBJ1-3|NA|NA
CASSEVRTAGNTIYF
TGTGCCAGCAGTGAAGTTCGGACAGCTGGAAACACCATATATTTT
>TRBV20-1|TRBJ1-1|NA|NA
CSARARSEAFF
TGCAGTGCTAGAGCGAGGAGTGAAGCTTTCTTT
>TRBV7-6|TRBJ2-7|few|NA
CASSSPVGTGRSYEQYF
TGTGCCAGCAGCTCCCCAGTAGGAACAGGGCGGTCCTACGAGCAGTACTTC
>TRBV29-1|TRBJ2-2|NA|NA
CSATDSKSNTGELFF
TGCAGCGCAACGGACAGTAAATCTAACACCGGGGAGCTGTTTTTT